This T cell receptor beta chain is drawn from a study of blood T cell repertoires in COVID-19. Study context: Samples representing acute and convalescent COVID-19 were sourced from the United States, Italy and Spain. Sample material is recorded as cDNA or gDNA derived from T cells, B-cell-depleted T cells, or PBMCs.

Per the authors' pipeline: Using reference gene primer amplification, nucleated cell counts were estimated. The table came from immunoSEQ multiplex PCR; TCRdb's copy has only in-frame clones and leaves some out. V and J calls and clone size come straight from that table; D and trimming were deduced from the DNA. The data hold over 200,000 clones, with around four fifths observed a single time. The CDR3 contains 15 residues. V was clipped by 7 bases and J by 4 bases, with 16 bases between them. Germline loops: CDR1 MGHRA, CDR2 YSYEKL. V gene TRBV4-1 combines with J gene TRBJ2-2, with a weak D call TRBD1 (5 bases). The sequence came from a man aged 35 to 55 with active or convalescent COVID-19. The sample consisted of peripheral blood. The CDR3 DNA reads TGCGCCAGCACCCCCCAGACAGCCGGCACCGGGGAGCTGTTTTTT. Translation: CASTPQTAGTGELFF.